This passage covers 17 T cell receptor beta chains from one sample sequenced in a study of cytomegalovirus exposure and HLA in healthy donors. PCR used 60 Vbeta primers and 13 Jbeta primers. Profiling relied on immunoSEQ multiplex PCR, and the TCRdb table lists in-frame clones only, not all of them. The profile shows 110,000 or so clones, roughly four fifths of them singletons. The sequencing sample was made of PBMCs. The receptors originated from a young woman in good health and CMV-seronegative.

The chain joins TRBV4-3 to TRBJ2-2; D gene unclear. The CDR3 loop spans 16 amino acids. The V and J ends lost 4 bases and 5 bases respectively, with 17 bases between them. The V gene's germline CDR1 is LGHNA and CDR2 YSLEER. This chain's CDR3 is CASSLHSGPQTGELFF. CDR3 bases: TGCGCCAGCAGCCTCCACTCTGGGCCACAAACCGGGGAGCTGTTTTTT.

The chain carries TRBV6-5 and TRBJ1-3, with D tentatively TRBD1 (6 bases). CDR3 length: 13 residues. The V end lost 6 bases, the J end lost 6 bases, and 12 bases lay between the germline ends. Germline CDR1 and CDR2: MNHEY and SVGAGI. The chain's CDR3 is CASRTGLKNTIYF. The CDR3 DNA follows: TGTGCCAGCAGGACAGGTCTAAAAAACACCATATATTTT.

This clone was detected a few times. The chain couples TRBV5-1 to TRBJ2-1, with 8 bases aligning to TRBD2. CDR1 and CDR2 from the germline V gene are SGHRS and YFSETQ. The CDR3 length is 19 residues. Trimming at V came to 3 bases and at J to 2 bases, leaving 16 bases not matched to a gene. CDR3 DNA: TGCGCCAGCAGCTCGACCGGGACTATAGCGGGAAAAGCCTACAATGAGCAGTTCTTC. Encoded protein: CASSSTGTIAGKAYNEQFF. The full variable domain, with the rest looked up from reference TRBV5-1 and TRBJ2-1, is KAGVTQTPRYLIKTRGQQVTLSCSPISGHRSVSWYQQTPGQGLQFLFEYFSETQRNKGNFPGRFSGRQFSNSRSEMNVSTLELGDSALYLCASSSTGTIAGKAYNEQFFGPGTRLTVL.

The chain employs TRBV7-9 and TRBJ2-1; the match to TRBD2 covers 7 bases. In germline, CDR1 is SEHNR, CDR2 FQNEAQ (reference sequence). V shed 2 bases and J 3 bases; nucleotides not matched to a gene: 10. The CDR3 runs to 17 residues. For the CDR3, the DNA is TGTGCCAGCAGCTTACCTTGGGGCGGGAGACGCTACAATGAGCAGTTCTTC. This codes for CASSLPWGGRRYNEQFF.

The J gene is TRBJ1-1, the V gene TRBV5-8; maybe TRBD1 (5 bases). Germline CDR1 and CDR2: SGHTS and YDEGEE. CDR3 length: 14 amino acids. The V gene lost 4 bases and the J gene lost 14 bases, with 24 bases spanning the gap. In DNA form, the CDR3 reads TGTGCCAGCAGCCTGCGGGACGGCATAATCCCAGTATTCTTT. Protein: CASSLRDGIIPVFF.

The V gene is TRBV9, the J gene TRBJ2-1, with D possibly being TRBD2 (5 bases). Germline V gene sequence: CDR1 SGDLS, CDR2 YYNGEE. The CDR3 length is 13 residues. V was cut by 3 bases and J by 5 bases, with 9 bases left in between. This CDR3 reads CASSALVDNEQFF. The CDR3 DNA follows: TGTGCCAGCAGCGCACTAGTAGACAATGAGCAGTTCTTC.

CDR3 sequence: CATTRLAVYNEQFF. CDR3 nucleotides: TGTGCCACCACTCGACTAGCGGTTTACAATGAGCAGTTCTTC. The rearrangement joins TRBV15 to TRBJ2-1; 9 positions agree with TRBD2. CDR1 is LNHNV and CDR2 is YYDKDF in the germline V gene (reference sequence). The V and J ends lost 7 bases and 4 bases, in that order; junction bases with no gene match: 5. This CDR3 has 14 amino acids. Together with reference TRBV15 and TRBJ2-1, the CDR3 gives the full variable domain: DAMVIQNPRYQVTQFGKPVTLSCSQTLNHNVMYWYQQKSSQAPKLLFHYYDKDFNNEADTPDNFQSRRPNTSFCFLDIRSPGLGDTAMYLCATTRLAVYNEQFFGPGTRLTVL.

This clone has just a few counts. This chain uses TRBV18 with TRBJ1-1; D unclear. V lost 2 bases and J 1 base, leaving 5 bases between the germline ends. Germline V gives CDR1 KGHSH, CDR2 LQKENI. This CDR3 has 13 residues. CDR3 in amino acids: CASSPGRNTEAFF. The CDR3 DNA is TGTGCCAGCTCACCAGGCAGGAACACTGAAGCTTTCTTT.

V usage is TRBV21-1 and J usage is TRBJ2-1; TRBD1, as called in the table, went unchecked against the DNA. TRBV21-1 is a pseudogene segment. The CDR3 contains 19 residues. In DNA form, the CDR3 reads TGTGCCGGGGCAGAAGGACAGAGAATTATCGACCGACCCTACAATGAGCAGTTCTTC. It yields the protein CAGAEGQRIIDRPYNEQFF.

The genes are TRBV4-2 and TRBJ1-1; D remains unclear. V was trimmed by 0 bases and J by 1 base, leaving 6 bases between them. The length of the CDR3 is 14 residues. Germline loops: CDR1 LGHNA, CDR2 YNFKEQ. This chain's CDR3 is CASSQDEANTEAFF. In DNA, the CDR3 is TGTGCCAGCAGCCAAGATGAGGCGAACACTGAAGCTTTCTTT.

In its sample, this clone was seen once. The chain employs TRBV9 and TRBJ2-5; D remains unclear. V shed 2 bases and J shed 11 bases, with 19 bases lying between them. The germline V gene has CDR1 SGDLS and CDR2 YYNGEE. CDR3 length equals 14 residues. In nucleotides, the CDR3 is TGTGCCAGCAGCGTTGGTGATAGTGCGCCTTCTCAGTACTTC. Its protein product is CASSVGDSAPSQYF.

The CDR3: CASSFWDRPYGYTF. CDR3 nucleotides: TGTGCCAGCAGCTTTTGGGACAGACCCTATGGCTACACCTTC. The chain couples TRBV5-8 to TRBJ1-2; TRBD1 agrees at 7 bases. Germline CDR1 and CDR2: SGHTS and YDEGEE. The CDR3 is 14 amino acids. J gave up 4 bases and V 2 bases, and 5 bases lay outside the gene matches.

This clone has only a few counts. V is TRBV19 and J is TRBJ2-3; 8 bases map to TRBD2. J lost 0 bases, V lost 9 bases, and 8 bases had no gene match. Germline loops: CDR1 LNHDA, CDR2 SQIVND (reference sequence). The CDR3 sequence is 15 residues long. For the CDR3, the DNA is TGTGCCAGCCGCAGGGGACTAGAAAGCACAGATACGCAGTATTTT. The encoded protein is CASRRGLESTDTQYF.

The chain recombines TRBV14 with TRBJ1-1, with D maybe TRBD1 (6 bases). Germline V gives CDR1 SGHDN, CDR2 FVKESK. This CDR3 has 13 amino acids. The germline V and J ends were trimmed by 6 bases and 0 bases, with 8 bases remaining between them. The DNA of the CDR3 is TGTGCCAGCAGTCGGACAGTGAACACTGAAGCTTTCTTT. This gives the protein CASSRTVNTEAFF.

The genes are TRBV2 and TRBJ2-7, with 13 bases matching TRBD2. The CDR3 extends over 15 amino acids. J lost 4 bases, V lost 4 bases, and 4 bases had no gene match. From germline, CDR1 is SNHLY and CDR2 FYNNEI. The CDR3 is CASSGGTSGVYEQYF. CDR3 nucleotide sequence: TGTGCCAGCAGTGGCGGGACTAGCGGGGTTTACGAGCAGTACTTC.

This chain links TRBV30 with TRBJ1-2; 7 positions match TRBD1. The junction had 2 bases not matched to a gene; V was cut back by 2 bases and J by 2 bases. CDR3 length: 13 amino acids. From germline, CDR1 is GTSNPN and CDR2 SVGIG (reference sequence). CDR3 sequence: CAWSPDRNYGYTF. The CDR3 DNA follows: TGTGCCTGGAGTCCGGACAGGAACTATGGCTACACCTTC.

This clone was seen more than once but under ten times. CDR3 nucleotide sequence: TGTGCCTGGAGTTTGGGGACAGGGAACACCGGGGAGCTGTTTTTT. Protein sequence: CAWSLGTGNTGELFF. J is TRBJ2-2 and V is TRBV30; 8 bases fit TRBD1. This CDR3 contains 15 residues. J lost 1 base, V lost 2 bases, and 3 bases had no gene match. The germline V gene encodes CDR1 GTSNPN and CDR2 SVGIG (reference sequence). Together with reference TRBV30 and TRBJ2-2, the CDR3 gives the full variable domain: SQTIHQWPATLVQPVGSPLSLECTVEGTSNPNLYWYRQAAGRGLQLLFYSVGIGQISSEVPQNLSASRPQDRQFILSSKKLLLSDSGFYLCAWSLGTGNTGELFFGEGSRLTVL.